Listed here is a single T cell receptor (beta chain). Its antigen is still unknown. TCR alpha and TCR beta cDNA libraries carrying sample barcodes and UMIs came from 5'RACE with constant-segment primers. TCRdb passed the 5' RACE reads through MiXCR, listing each CDR3 protein once. Here the sample spans nearly 350,000 distinct CDR3 sequences, 10% to 15% being singletons. This sample was included in a study of T-cell memory formation after mild COVID-19. Study findings and constraints: Memory cells collected pre-infection included some clones that later responded, suggesting cross-reactive memory joined. Later expanders leaned toward CD4+, whereas clones contracting from day 15 to 85 were balanced CD4/CD8.

V was pared by 8 bases and J by 0 bases, with 14 bases between. The CDR3 has 15 residues. Sequenced input: PBMCs or a T cell subset sorted from them (not recorded which). The clonotype originates from a man younger than 35 who had mild COVID-19 (a few samples of this study predate the infection). Cell type and time point are not known. The V call is TRBV12-3 or TRBV12-4, the J call TRBJ2-1; D unresolved. CDR3 nucleotides: TGTGCCAGCGGCCACCTTGGGAACTCCTACAATGAGCAGTTCTTC. Translating gives CASGHLGNSYNEQFF.